Each of the 7 T cell receptor beta chains below was sequenced from the same sample in a study of CD8 T cells in ankylosing spondylitis. TCRdb processed the 5' RACE reads anew with MiXCR; each CDR3 protein has one entry. This sample has roughly 280,000 distinct CDR3 sequences, with 20% found just once. The sequenced sample consisted of blood, either unsorted or a sorted T cell fraction (not recorded which). These receptors were collected from a male donor with ankylosing spondylitis or in good health (not recorded which).

The genes are TRBV5-1 and TRBJ1-3; D gene uncertain. Deletions cut 2 bases from V and 0 bases from J, with 15 bases between. CDR3 length equals 17 residues. Germline CDR1 and CDR2: SGHRS and YFSETQ. The CDR3 DNA reads as TGCGCCAGCAGCTTCGGTTTTGGTGGTTCCTCTGGAAACACCATATATTTT. It is translated as CASSFGFGGSSGNTIYF.

The table lists this clonotype with a count of one. The chain is built from TRBV2 and TRBJ2-1; 9 nucleotides agree with TRBD1. J lost 5 bases, V lost 5 bases, and 7 bases had no gene match. This CDR3 is built from 15 residues. Germline CDR1 is SNHLY and CDR2 is FYNNEI. In DNA form, the CDR3 reads TGTGCCAGCAGTTACAGGGGGCGCGCAGACAATGAGCAGTTCTTC. Protein sequence: CASSYRGRADNEQFF.

This clonotype was seen at least ten times. The V and J genes are TRBV20-1 and TRBJ2-1; 10 bases fit TRBD1. This CDR3 has 16 residues. Germline V gene lookup returns CDR1 DFQATT and CDR2 SNEGSKA (reference sequence). V trimming: 1 base; J trimming: 3 bases; junction bases outside the gene matches: 6. CDR3 bases: TGCAGTGCTAGAGTGACAGGGGGCCCCTTCTACAATGAGCAGTTCTTC. It codes for CSARVTGGPFYNEQFF.

The V gene is TRBV5-4, the J gene TRBJ1-1; the match to TRBD1 covers 10 bases. V shed 3 bases and J 5 bases; nucleotides not matched to a gene: 7. There are 15 residues in the CDR3. Germline V gives CDR1 SGHNT, CDR2 YYREEE (reference sequence). The CDR3 is CASSSAGTGVTEAFF. Here the CDR3 DNA reads TGTGCCAGCAGCTCGGCGGGGACAGGGGTAACTGAAGCTTTCTTT. The full variable domain, its missing parts supplied by reference TRBV5-4 and TRBJ1-1, is ETGVTQSPTHLIKTRGQQVTLRCSSQSGHNTVSWYQQALGQGPQFIFQYYREEENGRGNFPPRFSGLQFPNYSSELNVNALELDDSALYLCASSSAGTGVTEAFFGQGTRLTVV.

Notes on this clonotype: One end of the junction fails to match germline, which may point to a read error. V usage is TRBV12-3 or TRBV12-4 and J usage is TRBJ2-1, with TRBD2 matching 9 bases. This CDR3 contains 15 residues. CDR3 in DNA: TGTGCCAGCAGTTTAGGTTTAGCGGGAGTCAATGCGCAGTTCTTC. The encoded protein is CASSLGLAGVNAQFF.

This clonotype has only a few counts. The chain recombines TRBV5-1 with TRBJ1-4, with a tentative D call TRBD1 (5 bases). Germline V gene sequence: CDR1 SGHRS, CDR2 YFSETQ. The CDR3 covers 14 residues. Trimming shortened V by 4 bases and J by 3 bases, and 10 bases separated the two germline ends. CDR3 sequence (DNA): TGCGCCAGCAGCCTGGACACATCTAATGAAAAACTGTTTTTT. Amino acids: CASSLDTSNEKLFF.

The genes are TRBV20-1 and TRBJ2-5, with TRBD1 as a possible D gene (6 bases). V was trimmed by 6 bases and J by 3 bases, leaving 8 bases between them. Germline V lookup: CDR1 DFQATT, CDR2 SNEGSKA (reference sequence). The CDR3 covers 11 residues. As DNA, the CDR3 is TGCAGTGCGGACAGAAAAGAGACCCAGTACTTC. This codes for CSADRKETQYF.